Here is one T cell receptor beta chain with its context. This sample is part of a study of blood T cell repertoires in COVID-19. Sequenced by immunoSEQ multiplex PCR; TCRdb stores in-frame clones only, minus some. The table shows 40,000 or so clones, with around 85% occurring only once. CDR3 length: 15 amino acids. Trimming took 3 bases from V and 4 from J; bases not matched to a gene: 4. Germline lookup yields CDR1 SEHNR and CDR2 FQNEAQ (reference sequence). The chain couples TRBV7-9 to TRBJ2-1, with 9 bases aligning to TRBD2. Sequencing was done on a sample of peripheral blood. This clonotype originated in a man in his forties or fifties with active COVID-19. Written as DNA, the CDR3 is TGTGCCAGCAGCTTCTTAGCGGGAGTGTACAATGAGCAGTTCTTC. As protein: CASSFLAGVYNEQFF. Supplemented by reference TRBV7-9 and TRBJ2-1, the full variable domain reads DTGVSQNPRHKITKRGQNVTFRCDPISEHNRLYWYRQTLGQGPEFLTYFQNEAQLEKSRLLSDRFSAERPKGSFSTLEIQRTEQGDSAMYLCASSFLAGVYNEQFFGPGTRLTVL.